Each of the 18 T cell receptor beta chains below was sequenced from the same sample in a study of T cell responses to AZD1222 COVID-19 vaccine (dated by TCRdb to about 2021). The library was made by the immunoSEQ multiplex PCR assay. TCRdb retrieved this table from immuneACCESS and kept in-frame rearrangements only. Not all clones are present; in checked studies, unresolved V genes account for under half, and no reason is known for the remainder. The sample table lists 150,000 or so clones, 80% to 95% of them with a count of one. The top ten clonotypes cover approximately 4.7% of the sample. The meaning of the sample's time point label: baseline before first vaccination. This material consisted of peripheral blood, taken on day 0 of AZD1222 vaccination. Receptor source: an adult in good health.

The V and J genes are TRBV6-4 and TRBJ2-3; no clear D. CDR1 and CDR2 from the germline V gene are MRHNA and SNTAGT. V shed 2 bases and J shed 2 bases, with 14 bases lying between them. CDR3 length: 16 amino acids. The CDR3 DNA follows: TGTGCCAGCAGTGACAGTCCAAGGCCCCTCACAGATACGCAGTATTTT. Translation gives CASSDSPRPLTDTQYF.

This clone came up once. The V call is TRBV5-1, the J call TRBJ2-1, with 7 bases fitting TRBD2. Germline loops: CDR1 SGHRS, CDR2 YFSETQ. The CDR3 contains 18 residues. V shed 2 bases, J shed 0 bases, and the junction held 11 bases outside the gene matches. The CDR3 region is CASSFPTERGNSYNEQFF. The DNA of the CDR3 is TGCGCCAGCAGCTTCCCGACAGAGCGGGGAAACTCCTACAATGAGCAGTTCTTC.

The rearrangement links TRBV24-1 to TRBJ2-3, with D possibly being TRBD1 or TRBD2 (5 bases each). The germline gives CDR1 KGHDR, CDR2 SFDVKD. Trimming left V 3 bases short and J 6 bases short, with 18 bases between. The CDR3 is 16 residues long. The CDR3 protein is CATSDPVGRSVDTQYF. The DNA for the CDR3 is TGTGCCACCAGTGATCCCGTGGGACGATCCGTTGATACGCAGTATTTT.

V is TRBV11-2 and J is TRBJ2-7; TRBD2 matches 10 bases. Trimming cost V 5 bases and J 5 bases; bases outside gene matches: 6. The CDR3 is 14 residues long. Looked up from germline, CDR1 is SGHAT and CDR2 is FQNNGV. CDR3 sequence: CASSLERGGHEQYF. DNA for the CDR3: TGTGCCAGCAGCCTGGAGCGGGGGGGTCACGAGCAGTACTTC.

This clone showed up just once. V and J are TRBV6-1 and TRBJ1-2, with D hard to call. The germline gives CDR1 MNHNS, CDR2 SASEGT. The length of the CDR3 is 13 residues. V gave up 2 bases and J gave up 4 bases, with 8 bases separating them. The DNA of the CDR3 is TGTGCCAGCAGTGAAAGGGTGAGCTATGGCTACACCTTC. Translated, it gives CASSERVSYGYTF.

CDR3 loop: CASSIGGLQPQHF. The CDR3 region has the DNA TGTGCCAGTAGTATAGGTGGTTTACAGCCCCAGCATTTT. The chain uses TRBV19 and TRBJ1-5; D ambiguous. Germline-derived CDR1 and CDR2 are LNHDA and SQIVND (reference sequence). V was cut by 1 base and J by 7 bases, with 8 bases left in between. This CDR3 is built from 13 residues.

The rearrangement links TRBV14 to TRBJ2-7; the D gene is possibly TRBD1 (5 bases). This CDR3 is built from 14 residues. Germline V gene sequence: CDR1 SGHDN, CDR2 FVKESK. V was trimmed by 1 base and J by 3 bases, leaving 10 bases between them. The CDR3 reads CASSQGLGVYEQYF. Here the CDR3 DNA reads TGTGCCAGCAGCCAAGGATTAGGGGTCTACGAGCAGTACTTC.

The chain has TRBV4-1 and TRBJ1-4; unclear D gene. The CDR3 has 15 amino acids. Germline V gene sequence: CDR1 MGHRA, CDR2 YSYEKL. V gave up 2 bases and J gave up 0 bases, with 7 bases separating them. The chain's CDR3 is CASSQTLATNEKLFF. DNA of the CDR3: TGCGCCAGCAGCCAAACACTTGCAACTAATGAAAAACTGTTTTTT.

This clone has a single count. The chain employs TRBV4-1 and TRBJ2-7; D tentatively fits TRBD1 or TRBD2 (6 bases each). CDR1 MGHRA and CDR2 YSYEKL come from the germline V gene. This CDR3 region has 14 residues. Trimming shortened V by 0 bases and J by 4 bases, and 10 bases separated the two germline ends. CDR3 protein: CASSQDQGGYEQYF. The DNA for the CDR3 is TGCGCCAGCAGCCAAGATCAAGGGGGGTACGAGCAGTACTTC.

The chain is built from TRBV2 and TRBJ2-5, with D perhaps given as TRBD1 or TRBD2 (5 bases each). V was trimmed by 7 bases and J by 5 bases, leaving 11 bases between them. The CDR3 has 12 residues. CDR1 and CDR2 from the germline V gene are SNHLY and FYNNEI. CDR3 loop: CASMGESETQYF. The CDR3 DNA sequence: TGTGCCAGCATGGGGGAGTCGGAGACCCAGTACTTC.

The chain couples TRBV5-1 to TRBJ2-2, with D tentatively TRBD2 (6 bases). V was trimmed by 1 base and J by 6 bases, leaving 10 bases between them. This CDR3 contains 14 residues. CDR1 is SGHRS and CDR2 is YFSETQ in the germline V gene. The DNA for the CDR3 is TGCGCCAGCAGCTTGCCGGGGGAGGCCGGGGAGCTGTTTTTT. Amino acid sequence: CASSLPGEAGELFF.

V gene TRBV5-6 combines with J gene TRBJ2-7; 9 nucleotides agree with TRBD2. V lost 3 bases to trimming and J lost 2 bases; unmatched junction nucleotides: 6. This CDR3 is 15 amino acids long. Germline V gives CDR1 SGHDT, CDR2 YYEEEE. The CDR3 sequence is CASSYPSGVAYEQYF. For the CDR3, the DNA is TGTGCCAGCAGCTATCCTAGCGGGGTGGCCTACGAGCAGTACTTC.

J is TRBJ2-3 and V is TRBV9; TRBD1 aligns across 9 bases. Germline-derived CDR1 and CDR2 are SGDLS and YYNGEE. With 0 bases clipped from V and 4 bases from J, the junction kept 9 bases outside the gene matches. The CDR3 length is 17 residues. CDR3 sequence (DNA): TGTGCCAGCAGCGTAGATTCGACAGGGGGTCTCTCAGATACGCAGTATTTT. Its protein product is CASSVDSTGGLSDTQYF.

J is TRBJ1-1 and V is TRBV5-4; D perhaps matches TRBD1 (6 bases). The CDR3 has 15 amino acids. V lost 3 bases, J lost 2 bases, and 14 bases lay in between. The germline V gene encodes CDR1 SGHNT and CDR2 YYREEE (reference sequence). CDR3 coding DNA: TGTGCCAGCAGCTCGTCACAGGGCCCAAACACTGAAGCTTTCTTT. It specifies CASSSSQGPNTEAFF.

The chain couples TRBV2 to TRBJ2-7; 8 nucleotides agree with TRBD1. Unmatched junction bases numbered 10, after V lost 7 bases and J lost 2 bases. Germline V gene sequence: CDR1 SNHLY, CDR2 FYNNEI. The CDR3 has 15 residues. The CDR3, as DNA: TGTGCCAGCATAGCCGGGACAGGATCTACCTACGAGCAGTACTTC. It is translated as CASIAGTGSTYEQYF.

V gene TRBV6-5 combines with J gene TRBJ1-3; D unclear. Germline values: CDR1 MNHEY, CDR2 SVGAGI. Trimming removed 2 bases at V and 0 bases at J, with 5 bases between. The CDR3 loop spans 14 amino acids. As DNA, the CDR3 is TGTGCCAGCAGTTACCGGGGCTCTGGAAACACCATATATTTT. Protein product: CASSYRGSGNTIYF.

DNA for the CDR3: TGTGCCAGCAGCTCCTACGGGGGGGCAGAGACCCAGTACTTC. It specifies CASSSYGGAETQYF. V is TRBV7-9 and J is TRBJ2-5; TRBD2 matches 8 bases. The length of the CDR3 is 14 residues. With 4 bases clipped from V and 4 bases from J, the junction kept 5 bases outside the gene matches. Germline V gives CDR1 SEHNR, CDR2 FQNEAQ (reference sequence).

V gene TRBV19 combines with J gene TRBJ2-7, with TRBD1 matching 8 bases. This CDR3 is 14 amino acids long. The V segment lost 5 bases and the J segment 2 bases; nucleotides outside the gene matches: 5. Looked up from germline, CDR1 is LNHDA and CDR2 is SQIVND (reference sequence). The CDR3 sequence is CASSADRGAYEQYF. The CDR3 region has the DNA TGTGCCAGTAGTGCAGACAGGGGCGCCTACGAGCAGTACTTC.